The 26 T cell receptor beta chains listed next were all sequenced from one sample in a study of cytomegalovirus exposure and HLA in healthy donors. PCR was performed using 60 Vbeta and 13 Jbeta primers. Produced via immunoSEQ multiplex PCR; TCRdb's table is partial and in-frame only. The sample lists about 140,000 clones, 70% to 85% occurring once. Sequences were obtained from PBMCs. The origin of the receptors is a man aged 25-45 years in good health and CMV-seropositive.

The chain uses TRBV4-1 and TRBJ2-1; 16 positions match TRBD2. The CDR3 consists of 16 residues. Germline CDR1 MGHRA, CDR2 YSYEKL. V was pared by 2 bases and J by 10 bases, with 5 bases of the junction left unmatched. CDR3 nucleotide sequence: TGCGCCAGCAGCCAAACCGGGACTAGCGGGAGGGCCGAGCAGTTCTTC. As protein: CASSQTGTSGRAEQFF.

The CDR3 DNA is TGCGCCAGCAGCTTACAGGGACGATATACTGAAGCTTTCTTT. This sequence encodes CASSLQGRYTEAFF. The chain couples TRBV5-1 to TRBJ1-1; a possible D gene is TRBD1 (6 bases). Germline CDR1 is SGHRS and CDR2 is YFSETQ. Deletions cut 2 bases from V and 5 bases from J, with 13 bases between. CDR3 size: 14 residues.

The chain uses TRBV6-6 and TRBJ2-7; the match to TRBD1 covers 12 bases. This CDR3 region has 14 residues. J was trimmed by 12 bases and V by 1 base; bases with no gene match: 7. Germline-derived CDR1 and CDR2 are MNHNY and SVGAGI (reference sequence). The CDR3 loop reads CASSYLGQGAPGYF. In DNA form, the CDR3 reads TGTGCCAGCAGTTACTTGGGACAGGGGGCACCCGGGTACTTC.

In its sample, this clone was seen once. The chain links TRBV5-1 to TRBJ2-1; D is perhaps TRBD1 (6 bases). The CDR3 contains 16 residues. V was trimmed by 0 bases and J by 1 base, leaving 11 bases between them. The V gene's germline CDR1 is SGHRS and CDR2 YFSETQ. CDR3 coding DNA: TGCGCCAGCAGCTTGGAGTCACAGGGTTCCTACAATGAGCAGTTCTTC. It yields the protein CASSLESQGSYNEQFF.

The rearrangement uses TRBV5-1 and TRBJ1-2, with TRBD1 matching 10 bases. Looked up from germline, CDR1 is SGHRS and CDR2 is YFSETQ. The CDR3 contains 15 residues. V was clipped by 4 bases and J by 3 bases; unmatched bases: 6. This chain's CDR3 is CASSEGTGAYYGYTF. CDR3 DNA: TGCGCCAGCAGCGAAGGGACAGGGGCATACTATGGCTACACCTTC.

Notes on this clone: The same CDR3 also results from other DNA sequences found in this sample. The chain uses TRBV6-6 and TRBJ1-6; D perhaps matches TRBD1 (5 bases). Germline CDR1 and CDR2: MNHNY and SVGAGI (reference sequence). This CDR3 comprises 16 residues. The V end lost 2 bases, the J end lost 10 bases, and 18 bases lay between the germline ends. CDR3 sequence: CASSYEYPLSGSPLHF. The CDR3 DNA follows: TGTGCCAGCAGTTACGAGTACCCCCTATCAGGGTCACCCCTCCACTTT.

The CDR3 DNA is TGTGCCAGCAGTTTCCGGCAAGAGACCCAGTACTTC. Its protein is CASSFRQETQYF. V usage is TRBV28 and J usage is TRBJ2-5; D not certain. CDR3 length: 12 residues. CDR1 is MDHEN and CDR2 is SYDVKM in the germline V gene. The V and J ends lost 3 bases and 2 bases respectively, with 4 bases between them.

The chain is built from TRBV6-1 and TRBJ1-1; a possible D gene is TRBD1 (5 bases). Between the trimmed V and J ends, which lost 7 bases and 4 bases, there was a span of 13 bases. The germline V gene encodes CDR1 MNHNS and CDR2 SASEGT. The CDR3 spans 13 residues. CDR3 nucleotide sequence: TGTGCCAGCAAGATTCCAAGGGGCACTGAAGCTTTCTTT. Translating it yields CASKIPRGTEAFF.

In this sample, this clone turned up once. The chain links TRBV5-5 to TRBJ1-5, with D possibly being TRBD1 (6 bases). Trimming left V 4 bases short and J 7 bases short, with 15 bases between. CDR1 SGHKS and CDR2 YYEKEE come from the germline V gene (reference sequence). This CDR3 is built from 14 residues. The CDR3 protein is CASSQIQGRQPQHF. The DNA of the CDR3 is TGTGCCAGCAGCCAGATACAGGGCAGGCAGCCCCAGCATTTT.

CDR3 coding DNA: TGTGCCAGCAGCTTAGCGCTAGGGATCGGGGCTGAAGCTTTCTTT. Its protein product is CASSLALGIGAEAFF. This chain connects TRBV11-1 to TRBJ1-1, with D unclear. This CDR3 has 15 residues. Germline CDR1 and CDR2: SGHAT and FQDESV (reference sequence). Trimming took 0 bases from V and 6 from J, leaving 14 bases between them.

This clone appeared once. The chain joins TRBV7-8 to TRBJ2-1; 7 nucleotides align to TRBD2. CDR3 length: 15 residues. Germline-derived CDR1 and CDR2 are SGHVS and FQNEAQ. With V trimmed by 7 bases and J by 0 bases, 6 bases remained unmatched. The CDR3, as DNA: TGTGCCAGCACCCCTGGGGAGGGCTCCTACAATGAGCAGTTCTTC. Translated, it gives CASTPGEGSYNEQFF.

The CDR3 protein is CASSYSSRGDSPLHF. CDR3 DNA sequence: TGTGCCAGCAGTTACTCGTCCAGGGGTGATTCACCCCTCCACTTT. The gene calls are TRBV6-5 and TRBJ1-6; TRBD1 might be the D (6 bases). The CDR3 is made up of 15 amino acids. Germline loops: CDR1 MNHEY, CDR2 SVGAGI. Trimming shortened V by 0 bases and J by 8 bases, and 11 bases separated the two germline ends.

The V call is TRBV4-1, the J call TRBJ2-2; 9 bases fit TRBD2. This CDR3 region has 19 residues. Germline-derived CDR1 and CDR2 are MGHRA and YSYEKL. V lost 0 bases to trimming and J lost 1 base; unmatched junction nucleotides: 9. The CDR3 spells CASSQEYGGAGGNTGELFF. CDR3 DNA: TGCGCCAGCAGCCAAGAGTACGGGGGAGCGGGGGGGAACACCGGGGAGCTGTTTTTT.

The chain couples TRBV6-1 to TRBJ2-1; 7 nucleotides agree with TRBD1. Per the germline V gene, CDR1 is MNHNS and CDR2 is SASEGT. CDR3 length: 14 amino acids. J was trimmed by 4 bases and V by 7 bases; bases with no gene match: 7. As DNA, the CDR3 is TGTGCCAGCACAAAGGGGGACAGTTACAATGAGCAGTTCTTC. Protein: CASTKGDSYNEQFF.

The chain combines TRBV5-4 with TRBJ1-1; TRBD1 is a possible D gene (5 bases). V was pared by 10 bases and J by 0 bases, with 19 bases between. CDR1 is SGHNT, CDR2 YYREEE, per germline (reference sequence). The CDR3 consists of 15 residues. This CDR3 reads CASQSQGVVNTEAFF. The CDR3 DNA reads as TGTGCCTCCCAATCTCAGGGCGTTGTGAACACTGAAGCTTTCTTT.

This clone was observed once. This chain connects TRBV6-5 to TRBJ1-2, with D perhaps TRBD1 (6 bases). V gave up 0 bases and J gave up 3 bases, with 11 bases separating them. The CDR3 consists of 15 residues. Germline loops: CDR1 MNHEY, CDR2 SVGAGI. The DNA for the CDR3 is TGTGCCAGCAGTTACTCAAGGGGGAGTGACTATGGCTACACCTTC. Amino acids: CASSYSRGSDYGYTF.

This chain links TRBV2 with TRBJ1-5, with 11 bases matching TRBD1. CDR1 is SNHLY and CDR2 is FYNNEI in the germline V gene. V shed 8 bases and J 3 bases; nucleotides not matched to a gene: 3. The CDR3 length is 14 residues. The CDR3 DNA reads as TGTGCCAGCCGGGGACAGGGGGTCAATCAGCCCCAGCATTTT. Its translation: CASRGQGVNQPQHF.

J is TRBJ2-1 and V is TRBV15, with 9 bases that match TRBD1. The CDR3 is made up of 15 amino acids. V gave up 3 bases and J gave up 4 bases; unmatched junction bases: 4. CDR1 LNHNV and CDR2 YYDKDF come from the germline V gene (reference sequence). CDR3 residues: CATSSSQGAYNEQFF. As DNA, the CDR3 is TGTGCCACCAGCAGCTCACAGGGGGCTTACAATGAGCAGTTCTTC.

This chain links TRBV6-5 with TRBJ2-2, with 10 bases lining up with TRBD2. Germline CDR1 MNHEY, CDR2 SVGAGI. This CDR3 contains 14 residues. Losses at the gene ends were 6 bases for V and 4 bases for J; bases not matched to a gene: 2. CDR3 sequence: CASRAGGPTGELFF. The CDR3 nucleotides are TGTGCCAGCAGAGCGGGAGGGCCCACCGGGGAGCTGTTTTTT.

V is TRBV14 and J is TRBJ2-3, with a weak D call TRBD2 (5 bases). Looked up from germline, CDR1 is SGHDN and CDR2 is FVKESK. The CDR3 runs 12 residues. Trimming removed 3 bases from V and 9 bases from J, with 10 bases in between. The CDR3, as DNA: TGTGCCAGCAGCCAGGTCGGGGAGACGCAGTATTTT. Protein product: CASSQVGETQYF.

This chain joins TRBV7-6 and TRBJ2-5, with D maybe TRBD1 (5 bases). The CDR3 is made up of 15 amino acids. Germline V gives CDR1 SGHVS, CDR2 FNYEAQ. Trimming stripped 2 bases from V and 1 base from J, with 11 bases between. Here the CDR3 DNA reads TGTGCCAGCAGCTTAAAAGGGGCAGGCCAAGAGACCCAGTACTTC. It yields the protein CASSLKGAGQETQYF.

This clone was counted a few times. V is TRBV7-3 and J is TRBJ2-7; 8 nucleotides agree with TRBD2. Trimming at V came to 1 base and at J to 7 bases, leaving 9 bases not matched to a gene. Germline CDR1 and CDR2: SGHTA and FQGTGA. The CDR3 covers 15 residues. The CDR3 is CASSLRPAGVGEQYF. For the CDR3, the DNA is TGTGCCAGCAGCTTAAGGCCAGCGGGAGTAGGAGAGCAGTACTTC.

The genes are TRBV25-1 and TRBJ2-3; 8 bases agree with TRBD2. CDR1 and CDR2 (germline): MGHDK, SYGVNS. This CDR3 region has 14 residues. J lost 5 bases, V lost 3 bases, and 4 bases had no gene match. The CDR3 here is CASSDRGGLDTQYF. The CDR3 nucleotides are TGTGCCAGCAGTGATCGGGGGGGCCTAGATACGCAGTATTTT.

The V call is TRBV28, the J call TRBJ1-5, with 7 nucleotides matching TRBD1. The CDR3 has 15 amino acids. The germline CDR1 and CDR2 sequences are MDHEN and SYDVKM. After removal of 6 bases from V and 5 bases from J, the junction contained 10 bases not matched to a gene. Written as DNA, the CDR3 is TGTGCCAGCAGATCTGAGGACAGGCACGATCAGCCCCAGCATTTT. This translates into CASRSEDRHDQPQHF. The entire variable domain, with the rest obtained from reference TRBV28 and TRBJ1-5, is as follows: DVKVTQSSRYLVKRTGEKVFLECVQDMDHENMFWYRQDPGLGLRLIYFSYDVKMKEKGDIPEGYSVSREKKERFSLILESASTNQTSMYLCASRSEDRHDQPQHFGDGTRLSIL.

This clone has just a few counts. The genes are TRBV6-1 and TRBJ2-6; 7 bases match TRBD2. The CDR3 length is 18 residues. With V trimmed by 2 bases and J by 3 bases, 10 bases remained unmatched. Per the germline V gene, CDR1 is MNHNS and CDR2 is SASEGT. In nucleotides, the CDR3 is TGTGCCAGCAGTGAATGGGGGGGAGGAGCGGGTGGGGCCAACGTCCTGACTTTC. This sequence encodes CASSEWGGGAGGANVLTF.

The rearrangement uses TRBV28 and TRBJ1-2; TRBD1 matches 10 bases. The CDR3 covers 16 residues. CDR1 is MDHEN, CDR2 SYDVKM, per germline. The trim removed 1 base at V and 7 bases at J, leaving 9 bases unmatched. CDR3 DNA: TGTGCCAGCAGTTTATCTACACCGGGACAGGGGTCTGGCTACACCTTC. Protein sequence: CASSLSTPGQGSGYTF.